This T cell receptor beta chain was profiled in a study of CD8+ T cells in alopecia areata. Study details: Tofacitinib lasted 6 to 18 months, then 6 months off drug. Whole-study findings and limits: Scalp clonality decreased significantly with tofacitinib, and so did expanded CD8+ clones among the top 100.

RNA was isolated and reverse transcribed to cDNA, the sequencing template. Data came from immunoSEQ multiplex PCR; TCRdb stores just in-frame clones and leaves some out. The sample lists fewer than 110,000 clones; approximately 90% were seen once. From germline, CDR1 is SQVTM and CDR2 ANQGSEA. This CDR3 region has 11 residues. V was cut by 5 bases and J by 6 bases, with 11 bases left in between. This clone appeared once. Its specificity is unknown. The treatment denotes: oral pan-JAK inhibitor, 5-10 mg twice daily. The sample in question was CD8+ T cells sorted from blood, obtained at approximately week 30, from a patient treated with tofacitinib. The V gene is TRBV29-1, the J gene TRBJ2-7; tentative D call: TRBD1 (6 bases). The TCR sequence derives from a human donor with alopecia areata. CDR3 amino acids: CSVRQEREQYF. The CDR3 bases are TGCAGCGTTAGACAGGAACGCGAGCAGTACTTC.